This T cell receptor beta chain was captured by sequencing in a study of T cells in localized non-small cell lung cancer. Findings and limits, study-wide: With higher T cell density in blood came longer overall survival. Across samples, adjacent lung featured a median around 55 of the top 100 tumor clones. Uninvolved adjacent lung had more T cell clonality than any other tissue, topping tumor.

This table comes from immunoSEQ multiplex PCR, and its TCRdb copy is limited to in-frame clones, with some not included. Of approximately 25,000 clones in the sample, about 90% are singletons; the top ten hold approximately 1%. CDR3 length: 14 amino acids. Trimming took 4 bases from V and 6 from J, leaving 16 bases between them. From germline, CDR1 is SGHDN and CDR2 FVKESK. Points on this clone: The antigen remains unidentified.

The J gene is TRBJ2-7, the V gene TRBV14, with D perhaps matching TRBD1 (5 bases). The source of this sequence is a woman aged 40-69 years with stage I lung adenocarcinoma. The sequencing here drew on peripheral blood, taken before any cancer treatment. This chain's CDR3 is CASSPSTRASEQYF. The CDR3 DNA follows: TGTGCCAGCAGCCCCTCAACCAGGGCGTCCGAGCAGTACTTC. The variable domain in full, completed from reference TRBV14 and TRBJ2-7, reads EAGVTQFPSHSVIEKGQTVTLRCDPISGHDNLYWYRRVMGKEIKFLLHFVKESKQDESGMPNNRFLAERTGGTYSTLKVQPAELEDSGVYFCASSPSTRASEQYFGPGTRLTVT.